This T cell receptor (beta chain) was recovered during a study of technical replicates of blood from a few donors. Produced via immunoSEQ multiplex PCR; TCRdb's table is partial and in-frame only. The table records around 12,000 clones, around 92% of them present only once. The sequenced sample was PBMCs. These receptors were collected from a human donor in good health.

The rearrangement links TRBV19 to TRBJ2-5; 8 nucleotides align to TRBD2. The J segment lost 2 bases and the V segment lost 8 bases, leaving 10 bases of the junction unmatched. The CDR3 is made up of 15 amino acids. Germline V gene data show CDR1 as LNHDA and CDR2 as SQIVND (reference sequence). The CDR3: CASSKVTSGQETQYF. As DNA, the CDR3 is TGTGCCAGTTCTAAGGTAACTAGCGGACAAGAGACCCAGTACTTC.